This T cell receptor (beta chain) originates from a study of cytotoxic CD8 clonotypes in ibrutinib-treated CLL. In the study overall: On average, each sample had some 260,000 productive templates and almost 95,000 productive rearrangements.

Germline V lookup: CDR1 LNHDA, CDR2 SQIVND (reference sequence). CDR3 length: 15 amino acids. The V gene lost 5 bases and the J gene lost 1 base, with 14 bases spanning the gap. TCRdb's table, derived via immunoSEQ multiplex PCR, lists solely in-frame clones and lacks some. The sample has about 180,000 clones, 84% seen once. As for this clone: The antigen remains undetermined.

Study observations and caveats: Treatment left the uncommon public clonotypes either contracted or stable in frequency.

The TCR sequence derives from a human donor with chronic lymphocytic leukemia. Sequenced here: PBMCs, sampled after 24 months of ibrutinib treatment. The rearrangement links TRBV19 to TRBJ1-1; TRBD1 is a possible D gene (5 bases). The chain's CDR3 is CASSLRGSGNTEAFF. CDR3 DNA sequence: TGTGCCAGTAGTTTACGGGGGTCCGGGAACACTGAAGCTTTCTTT.